The 18 T cell receptor beta chains presented below share a single source sample, sequenced in a study of blood T cell repertoires in COVID-19. Here immunoSEQ multiplex PCR was the method, and the copy in TCRdb shows in-frame clones only, minus some. Seen here are 250,000 to 400,000 clones, 85% observed once, and the top ten hold around 1.9%. Sequencing was done on a sample of PBMCs or T cells enriched from blood (not recorded which). The receptors shown here come from a woman aged 25 to 45 who had been exposed to COVID-19.

This clone was picked up many times. The chain joins TRBV4-2 to TRBJ2-7, with 9 bases fitting TRBD2. The CDR3 consists of 15 residues. Germline assignment: CDR1 LGHNA and CDR2 YNFKEQ. V lost 0 bases to trimming and J lost 3 bases; unmatched junction nucleotides: 3. CDR3 protein: CASSQDPAGGYEQYF. The CDR3 nucleotides read TGTGCCAGCAGCCAAGATCCAGCGGGGGGCTACGAGCAGTACTTC.

This chain uses TRBV7-9 with TRBJ2-5; 8 positions match TRBD2. Per the germline V gene, CDR1 is SEHNR and CDR2 is FQNEAQ (reference sequence). Trimming took 6 bases from V and 4 from J; bases not matched to a gene: 4. The CDR3 totals 13 residues. CDR3 DNA sequence: TGTGCCAGCAGGTCGGGGGGGCCAGAGACCCAGTACTTC. Translated: CASRSGGPETQYF. Full variable domain (rest looked up from reference TRBV7-9 and TRBJ2-5): DTGVSQNPRHKITKRGQNVTFRCDPISEHNRLYWYRQTLGQGPEFLTYFQNEAQLEKSRLLSDRFSAERPKGSFSTLEIQRTEQGDSAMYLCASRSGGPETQYFGPGTRLLVL.

This chain joins TRBV5-1 and TRBJ1-1; 7 positions agree with TRBD1. The junction had 9 bases not matched to a gene; V was cut back by 4 bases and J by 0 bases. The CDR3 spans 16 residues. CDR1 and CDR2 from the germline V gene are SGHRS and YFSETQ. In DNA form, the CDR3 reads TGCGCCAGCAGCGCGCGGACAGGCGGTATGAACACTGAAGCTTTCTTT. Its protein product is CASSARTGGMNTEAFF.

This chain joins TRBV3-1 (or the pseudogene TRBV3-2) and TRBJ1-2; tentative D call: TRBD1 (6 bases). Germline CDR1 and CDR2: LGHDT and YNNKEL (reference sequence). The ends were cut back, 4 bases at V and 8 bases at J, with 14 bases in the middle. This CDR3 is 13 amino acids long. The CDR3 region is CASSPRQVGGYTF. The DNA of the CDR3 is TGTGCCAGCAGCCCTAGACAGGTTGGGGGCTACACCTTC.

V usage is TRBV27 and J usage is TRBJ2-7; weak D call: TRBD2 (5 bases). Germline-derived CDR1 and CDR2 are MNHEY and SMNVEV (reference sequence). The length of the CDR3 is 17 residues. V was shortened by 3 bases and J by 6 bases, with 24 bases between the two germline ends. The DNA of the CDR3 is TGTGCCAGCAGTTTCTATTTGGACGGAGGTCGCCGGGGCGAGCAGTACTTC. This codes for CASSFYLDGGRRGEQYF.

The V gene is TRBV7-8, the J gene TRBJ1-3; 9 bases are a match to TRBD1. Germline CDR1 is SGHVS and CDR2 is FQNEAQ. CDR3 length equals 17 residues. V shed 6 bases and J 0 bases; nucleotides not matched to a gene: 9. The CDR3 here is CASRHNDRGNSGNTIYF. The CDR3 nucleotides are TGTGCCAGCAGACATAATGACAGGGGGAACTCTGGAAACACCATATATTTT.

The chain recombines TRBV4-2 with TRBJ2-1, with 12 nucleotides matching TRBD2. The CDR3 length is 18 residues. V dropped 0 bases and J dropped 6; count of bases not matched to a gene: 9. CDR1 and CDR2 from the germline V gene are LGHNA and YNFKEQ. For the CDR3, the DNA is TGTGCCAGCAGCCAAGATTTGACTAGCGGGAGTTCGAGCAATGAGCAGTTCTTC. As protein: CASSQDLTSGSSSNEQFF.

The chain links TRBV29-1 to TRBJ2-7; D gene ambiguous. V was clipped by 0 bases and J by 0 bases, with 6 bases between them. The CDR3 has 13 residues. The germline V gene encodes CDR1 SQVTM and CDR2 ANQGSEA. As DNA, the CDR3 is TGCAGCGTTGAAGACAGGTCCTCCTACGAGCAGTACTTC. This translates into CSVEDRSSYEQYF.

The chain uses TRBV28 and TRBJ1-6; 10 bases agree with TRBD1. CDR1 and CDR2 (germline): MDHEN, SYDVKM. The CDR3 has 16 amino acids. V shed 4 bases and J 8 bases; nucleotides not matched to a gene: 8. CDR3 in amino acids: CASSSTRQGAYSPLHF. Written as DNA, the CDR3 is TGTGCCAGCAGTTCAACCCGACAGGGGGCCTATTCACCCCTCCACTTT.

The chain has TRBV6-5 and TRBJ2-1; D is possibly TRBD2 (7 bases). Germline assignment: CDR1 MNHEY and CDR2 SVGAGI. The CDR3 spans 13 residues. V lost 10 bases to trimming and J lost 4 bases, with 14 bases between them. CDR3 in DNA: TGTGCCACTCGGGGGGCGGGGTACAATGAGCAGTTCTTC. Translated: CATRGAGYNEQFF.

The chain joins TRBV7-9 to TRBJ2-7, with 9 bases aligning to TRBD1. Germline-derived CDR1 and CDR2 are SEHNR and FQNEAQ (reference sequence). The V segment lost 2 bases and the J segment 3 bases; nucleotides outside the gene matches: 5. This CDR3 is 15 amino acids long. DNA for the CDR3: TGTGCCAGCAGCTTACGTGGGACAGGGAGCTACGAGCAGTACTTC. Its protein product is CASSLRGTGSYEQYF.

J is TRBJ2-2 and V is TRBV7-6, with 7 bases identical to TRBD2. J was trimmed by 5 bases and V by 1 base; bases with no gene match: 7. The CDR3 runs to 16 residues. The germline CDR1 and CDR2 sequences are SGHVS and FNYEAQ. CDR3 sequence: CASSLETSKGTGELFF. CDR3 DNA sequence: TGTGCCAGCAGCTTAGAGACTAGCAAGGGGACCGGGGAGCTGTTTTTT.

CDR3 region: CARDAGGDEQYF. The CDR3 bases are TGTGCCAGGGATGCAGGGGGCGACGAGCAGTACTTC. The chain carries TRBV2 and TRBJ2-7; the match to TRBD1 covers 8 bases. The CDR3 length is 12 residues. CDR1 is SNHLY and CDR2 is FYNNEI in the germline V gene. With 9 bases clipped from V and 5 bases from J, the junction kept 6 bases outside the gene matches.

The V gene is TRBV30, the J gene TRBJ1-2; D is ambiguous. Trimming stripped 5 bases from V and 0 bases from J, with 7 bases between. Germline CDR1 reads GTSNPN; CDR2 reads SVGIG (reference sequence). The CDR3 has 12 amino acids. CDR3 sequence reads: CAWSQANYGYTF. For the CDR3, the DNA is TGTGCCTGGTCTCAGGCTAACTATGGCTACACCTTC.

J is TRBJ2-7 and V is TRBV6-2 or TRBV6-3, with 8 positions matching TRBD1. Looked up from germline, CDR1 is MNHEY and CDR2 is SVGEGT. V lost 4 bases to trimming and J lost 1 base; unmatched junction nucleotides: 15. The CDR3 totals 18 residues. The CDR3 reads CASSLRTGNRLKSYEQYF. The CDR3 DNA sequence: TGTGCCAGCAGTTTACGGACAGGGAATAGGCTAAAATCCTACGAGCAGTACTTC.

This clone was observed a few times. V and J are TRBV29-1 and TRBJ1-1; no definite D call. This CDR3 region has 11 residues. The V and J ends lost 4 bases and 8 bases respectively, with 11 bases between them. Germline-derived CDR1 and CDR2 are SQVTM and ANQGSEA. The CDR3 DNA is TGCAGCGTTGGTCGGGGTAGCGAAGCTTTCTTT. It codes for CSVGRGSEAFF.

This clone was counted only a few times. The chain couples TRBV7-2 to TRBJ2-5, with 13 bases fitting TRBD2. In germline, CDR1 is SGHTA, CDR2 FQGNSA. The V and J ends lost 1 base and 1 base, in that order; junction bases with no gene match: 6. The CDR3 sequence is 18 residues long. The CDR3 here is CASSLGRLAGGIQETQYF. CDR3 nucleotides: TGTGCCAGCAGCTTAGGTAGACTAGCGGGGGGAATCCAAGAGACCCAGTACTTC. Full variable domain (outside the CDR3, taken from reference TRBV7-2 and TRBJ2-5): GAGVSQSPSNKVTEKGKDVELRCDPISGHTALYWYRQSLGQGLEFLIYFQGNSAPDKSGLPSDRFSAERTGGSVSTLTIQRTQQEDSAVYLCASSLGRLAGGIQETQYFGPGTRLLVL.

The chain couples TRBV30 to TRBJ2-1; 8 positions agree with TRBD2. With V trimmed by 8 bases and J by 4 bases, 7 bases remained unmatched. The germline CDR1 and CDR2 sequences are GTSNPN and SVGIG (reference sequence). The length of the CDR3 is 13 residues. CDR3 in amino acids: CATSGGNYNEQFF. For the CDR3, the DNA is TGTGCCACGTCGGGGGGGAATTACAATGAGCAGTTCTTC. The full variable domain, its missing parts supplied by reference TRBV30 and TRBJ2-1, is SQTIHQWPATLVQPVGSPLSLECTVEGTSNPNLYWYRQAAGRGLQLLFYSVGIGQISSEVPQNLSASRPQDRQFILSSKKLLLSDSGFYLCATSGGNYNEQFFGPGTRLTVL.